These T cell receptor beta chains were read from a single sample in a study of T-cell reconstitution after alpha-beta-depleted transplantation in children. TCRdb re-analysed the PCR reads in MiXCR, keeping a single row per CDR3 protein. The data show nearly 250,000 distinct CDR3 sequences, approximately 8.9% seen once. The material sequenced was PBMCs, mostly from graft donor cells, taken 180 days after TCRalphabeta/CD19-depleted stem cell transplant. The receptor source for this set is a male patient younger than 18 who had a stem cell transplant for acute lymphoblastic leukemia, so the T cells may come from the graft donor. Each CDR3 is given with its conserved first and last residue. The order of the fields is J gene, D gene, V gene, clone size, CDR3 protein, CDR3 DNA. The D gene is left open where the match is weak. Where a row states a size, it is once, few, many or the class of an expanded clone; other rows omit it.

J: TRBJ1-5
D: .
V: TRBV19
size: many
CDR3: CASFGQPDQPQHF
DNA: TGTGCCAGTTTCGGACAGCCCGATCAGCCCCAGCATTTT

J: TRBJ2-1
D: .
V: TRBV28
size: many
CDR3: CASKRANNYNEQFF
DNA: TGTGCCAGCAAGCGGGCCAATAACTACAATGAGCAGTTCTTC

J: TRBJ1-1
D: .
V: TRBV7-9
size: many
CDR3: CAVGGGALEAFF
DNA: TGTGCCGTCGGCGGCGGAGCCCTTGAAGCTTTCTTT

J: TRBJ2-2
D: TRBD2
V: TRBV19
size: .
CDR3: CASSPMVTSGGNTGELFF
DNA: TGTGCCAGTAGCCCTATGGTTACTAGCGGCGGGAACACCGGGGAGCTGTTTTTT

J: TRBJ1-6
D: TRBD1
V: TRBV25-1
size: many
CDR3: CASRTGVLYNSPLHF
DNA: TGTGCCAGCAGAACAGGGGTCCTCTATAATTCACCCCTCCACTTT

J: TRBJ2-7
D: TRBD2
V: TRBV2
size: few
CDR3: CASSERLAGISYEQYF
DNA: TGTGCCAGCAGTGAACGACTAGCGGGAATAAGCTACGAGCAGTACTTC

J: TRBJ2-7
D: .
V: TRBV29-1
size: few
CDR3: CSVEDPRPSSYEQYF
DNA: TGCAGCGTTGAAGATCCGAGGCCTAGCTCCTACGAGCAGTACTTC

J: TRBJ2-5
D: .
V: TRBV7-2
size: many
CDR3: CASSPWTLGTQYF
DNA: TGTGCCAGCAGCCCCTGGACTCTAGGGACCCAGTACTTC

J: TRBJ2-1
D: TRBD2
V: TRBV9
size: .
CDR3: CASSAPLAGGGNEQFF
DNA: TGTGCCAGCAGCGCCCCTTTAGCGGGAGGGGGGAATGAGCAGTTCTTC

J: TRBJ2-1
D: .
V: TRBV14
size: many
CDR3: CARYTIKASESNNEQFF
DNA: TGTGCCAGGTATACGATTAAGGCTAGCGAGTCAAACAATGAGCAGTTCTTC

J: TRBJ2-7
D: .
V: TRBV20-1
size: many
CDR3: CSARTDRYEQYF
DNA: TGCAGTGCTAGGACAGACCGCTACGAGCAGTACTTC

J: TRBJ2-7
D: .
V: TRBV9
size: many
CDR3: CASSVGETDLYEQYF
DNA: TGTGCCAGCAGCGTAGGGGAGACTGACCTCTACGAGCAGTACTTC

J: TRBJ2-1
D: .
V: TRBV12-3/TRBV12-4
size: many
CDR3: CASSAQAVGNEQFF
DNA: TGTGCCAGCAGTGCCCAGGCGGTAGGAAATGAGCAGTTCTTC

J: TRBJ1-1
D: .
V: TRBV5-6
size: many
CDR3: CASSLGMQGNTEAFF
DNA: TGTGCCAGCAGCTTAGGGATGCAGGGGAACACTGAAGCTTTCTTT

J: TRBJ1-4
D: .
V: TRBV18
size: few
CDR3: CASSPLDSRATNEKLFF
DNA: TGTGCCAGCTCACCCTTAGATTCCCGAGCAACTAATGAAAAACTGTTTTTT

J: TRBJ1-2
D: .
V: TRBV19
size: few
CDR3: CATKRVRDGYTF
DNA: TGTGCCACAAAGAGGGTTCGAGATGGCTACACCTTC

J: TRBJ2-1
D: .
V: TRBV5-1
size: many
CDR3: CASSLGGQTLAVSNEQFF
DNA: TGCGCCAGCAGCTTGGGGGGACAGACTTTAGCGGTTTCCAATGAGCAGTTCTTC

J: TRBJ2-7
D: TRBD1
V: TRBV29-1
size: many
CDR3: CSALGQAYEQYF
DNA: TGCAGCGCTCTGGGACAGGCCTACGAGCAGTACTTC

J: TRBJ2-1
D: .
V: TRBV6-5
size: many
CDR3: CASSYGPGARIDEQFF
DNA: TGTGCCAGCAGTTACGGCCCGGGAGCTCGTATCGATGAGCAGTTCTTC

J: TRBJ1-4
D: .
V: TRBV7-2
size: few
CDR3: CASSSRPGPKKLFF
DNA: TGTGCCAGCAGCTCTAGGCCGGGACCCAAAAAACTGTTTTTT

J: TRBJ2-2
D: .
V: TRBV12-3/TRBV12-4
size: many
CDR3: CASSSPLLGDTGELFF
DNA: TGTGCCAGCAGTTCTCCTTTACTCGGAGACACCGGGGAGCTGTTTTTT

J: TRBJ2-1
D: TRBD2
V: TRBV7-6
size: many
CDR3: CASSLGPSGSLNEQFF
DNA: TGTGCCAGCAGCTTAGGGCCTAGCGGGAGCCTCAATGAGCAGTTCTTC